The present entry profiles one T cell receptor beta chain with its context. These data belong to a study of technical replicates of blood from several donors. Method: immunoSEQ multiplex PCR; TCRdb's copy keeps in-frame clones and lacks some. This sample yields roughly 97,000 clones, of which around 96% are seen a single time; approximately 0.38% belongs to the top ten. CDR1 and CDR2 from the germline V gene are SSHAT and FNYEAQ (reference sequence). The CDR3 is 13 residues long. Between the trimmed V and J ends, which lost 4 bases and 4 bases, there was a span of 10 bases. The clonotype comes from a human donor in good health. The sequenced sample consisted of T cells isolated from PBMCs. The V gene is TRBV7-7, the J gene TRBJ1-1, with TRBD1 as a possible D gene (6 bases). The CDR3 nucleotides read TGTGCCAGCAGCTACAGGGTCGGCACTGAAGCTTTCTTT. This sequence encodes CASSYRVGTEAFF.